The present TCR beta chain was sequenced within a study of regulatory T cells in long-lasting Graves disease. HTBI primers from iRepertoire and Arm-PCR of CDR3 regions yielded the TCR beta libraries. MiXCR was run by TCRdb on the multiplex PCR reads, yielding one entry per CDR3 protein. Of hundreds of thousands of distinct CDR3 sequences detected, 15% to 17% appear once; the ten largest clones hold 22%. This clonotype was seen only a few times. What it binds is not known. CDR1 SGHAT and CDR2 FQNNGV come from the germline V gene. The CDR3 consists of 13 residues. V gave up 1 base and J gave up 10 bases, with 11 bases separating them. Time point described: newly diagnosed GD, antithyroid drugs for less than 3 months. The TCR library used RNA extracted from PBMCs. General observations from the study: Persistent patients shared more public clonotypes (fewer than 3,000) than newly diagnosed patients (about 1,000).

V gene TRBV11-2 combines with J gene TRBJ2-1; no reliable D call. The sequence derives from a female donor with Graves disease. Material: peripheral blood mononuclear cells (PBMCs), obtained at new diagnosis, from a patient treated with antithyroid drugs. The CDR3 DNA sequence: TGTGCCAGCAGCTTAGTTATCATTGGGGAGCAGTTCTTC. It yields the protein CASSLVIIGEQFF.